The clone carrying this T cell receptor (beta chain) has only one observation. Antigen unknown. CDR1 is GTSNPN, CDR2 SVGIG, per germline (reference sequence). The CDR3 sequence is 12 residues long. V gave up 1 base and J gave up 2 bases, with 6 bases separating them. This specimen comes from a study of graft-versus-host responses after intestinal transplantation. Study information: Among the recipients, transplants were multivisceral, liver-intestinal, or isolated intestinal. The study gave all recipients anti-thymocyte globulin induction, then tacrolimus and steroids for about 3 years. The study, taken as a whole, reports: Subjects displaying graft-donor T cell macrochimerism possessed elevated graft-versus-host to host-versus-graft clonal ratios inside allografts. Circulating GvH clone levels at their peak were associated with HvG declines (early post-transplant).

Sequencing used immunoSEQ multiplex PCR; TCRdb keeps in-frame clones, though not all of them. The table shows 70,000 to 95,000 clones, with 90% to 95% occurring only once. The V gene is TRBV30, the J gene TRBJ2-7; D might be TRBD2 (5 bases). The input for sequencing was unstimulated CD8+ T cells sorted from spleen or lymph node cells, taken before transplant. The sequence derives from a human donor who was the organ donor for an intestinal transplant. CDR3 sequence reads: CAWSAGTYEQYF. The CDR3 DNA reads as TGTGCCTGGAGTGCGGGAACCTACGAGCAGTACTTC.